This T cell receptor beta chain was observed in a study of identical twins. TCRdb reprocessed the 5' RACE reads with MiXCR, giving one entry per CDR3 protein. This sample has hundreds of thousands of distinct CDR3 sequences, with around 8.6% found just once. Germline V lookup: CDR1 MDHEN, CDR2 SYDVKM. The CDR3 is made up of 16 amino acids. Trimming removed 5 bases from V and 6 bases from J, with 20 bases in between. This sample was also put to use in a study of yellow fever vaccine responses in identical twins.

The chain employs TRBV28 and TRBJ1-5, with D uncertain. The source is a woman between 18 and 30 years old in good health. The sequenced sample consisted of PBMCs. CDR3 DNA sequence: TGTGCCAGCAGTCCCGGACTGCCATGGCGGAGTCAGCCCCAGCATTTT. It translates to CASSPGLPWRSQPQHF. Together with reference TRBV28 and TRBJ1-5, the CDR3 gives the full variable domain: DVKVTQSSRYLVKRTGEKVFLECVQDMDHENMFWYRQDPGLGLRLIYFSYDVKMKEKGDIPEGYSVSREKKERFSLILESASTNQTSMYLCASSPGLPWRSQPQHFGDGTRLSIL.